The 30 T cell receptor beta chains presented below share a single source sample, sequenced in a study of response to subunit inactivated influenza vaccine. TCRdb itself ran the RT-PCR reads through MiXCR, one entry per CDR3 protein. This table holds approximately 530,000 distinct CDR3 sequences, around 13% found once. The sequencing used PBMCs from blood, collected more than 35 days after vaccination. The origin of the receptors is a man aged 45-60 years who received an inactivated influenza vaccine.

The chain combines TRBV7-2 with TRBJ2-1; 7 positions match TRBD2. Germline CDR1 is SGHTA and CDR2 is FQGNSA. The CDR3 runs to 15 residues. V lost 2 bases to trimming and J lost 7 bases; unmatched junction nucleotides: 8. The CDR3 here is CASSLSSGLGNEQFF. As DNA, the CDR3 is TGTGCCAGCAGCTTATCTAGCGGCCTGGGGAATGAGCAGTTCTTC.

V usage is TRBV9 and J usage is TRBJ1-5; D remains unclear. This CDR3 comprises 13 residues. The V end was cut by 5 bases, the J end by 6 bases, with 12 bases between. The germline CDR1 and CDR2 sequences are SGDLS and YYNGEE. Here the CDR3 DNA reads TGTGCCAGCAGTACGGACGGGGTTCAGCCCCAGCATTTT. This gives the protein CASSTDGVQPQHF.

This clonotype was counted only a few times. The rearrangement links TRBV9 to TRBJ2-1, with D perhaps TRBD2 (6 bases). This CDR3 is built from 14 residues. Trimming removed 0 bases from V and 9 bases from J, with 13 bases in between. Germline-derived CDR1 and CDR2 are SGDLS and YYNGEE. DNA of the CDR3: TGTGCCAGCAGCGTAGGCGGGGTAGCCGGTGAGCAGTTCTTC. The encoded protein is CASSVGGVAGEQFF.

The chain is built from TRBV28 and TRBJ1-5, with D tentatively TRBD1 (6 bases). Germline V gene data show CDR1 as MDHEN and CDR2 as SYDVKM. The CDR3 length is 15 residues. The germline V and J ends were trimmed by 8 bases and 2 bases, with 16 bases remaining between them. CDR3: CASGTTGTGNQPQHF. The CDR3 nucleotides are TGTGCCAGCGGAACCACAGGGACGGGCAATCAGCCCCAGCATTTT.

In its sample, this clonotype was seen many times. The chain links TRBV5-1 to TRBJ2-7; TRBD2 aligns across 9 bases. The CDR3 is made up of 15 amino acids. V gave up 0 bases and J gave up 3 bases; unmatched junction bases: 4. Germline CDR1 and CDR2: SGHRS and YFSETQ. In nucleotides, the CDR3 is TGCGCCAGCAGCTTGGAAGTAGCGGGAGTCTACGAGCAGTACTTC. This encodes CASSLEVAGVYEQYF.

The genes are TRBV20-1 and TRBJ2-3; D perhaps matches TRBD1 (6 bases). Germline V gene lookup returns CDR1 DFQATT and CDR2 SNEGSKA (reference sequence). This CDR3 has 15 residues. V was shortened by 2 bases and J by 2 bases, with 14 bases between the two germline ends. CDR3 sequence: CSARPGQGFTDTQYF. DNA for the CDR3: TGCAGTGCTAGACCGGGACAAGGATTCACAGATACGCAGTATTTT.

This sequence joins TRBV12-3 or TRBV12-4 and TRBJ2-6; weak D call: TRBD1 (6 bases). The CDR3 has 16 residues. Trimming stripped 8 bases from V and 0 bases from J, with 14 bases between. CDR3 protein: CASGAGATSGANVLTF. CDR3 nucleotides: TGTGCCAGCGGGGCAGGGGCAACCTCTGGGGCCAACGTCCTGACTTTC.

This clonotype was seen only a few times. The chain couples TRBV5-1 to TRBJ2-5, with 8 bases lining up with TRBD1. The CDR3 runs 16 residues. The junction had 10 bases not matched to a gene; V was cut back by 5 bases and J by 1 base. The germline gives CDR1 SGHRS, CDR2 YFSETQ. CDR3 DNA: TGCGCCAGCAGTTCACTGACAGGGGTGGGCCAAGAGACCCAGTACTTC. Residues: CASSSLTGVGQETQYF.

This chain connects TRBV6-2 or TRBV6-3 to TRBJ2-3, with TRBD2 as a possible D gene (6 bases). V lost 7 bases and J 9 bases, leaving 20 bases between the germline ends. Germline CDR1 reads MNHEY; CDR2 reads SVGEGT. The CDR3 contains 14 residues. Written as DNA, the CDR3 is TGTGCCAGCAATTCCGGCTCGCGCGGGACCACGCAGTATTTT. Its translation is CASNSGSRGTTQYF.

This clonotype has ten or more counts. At one end the junction does not follow the germline gene, possibly because of a read error. The V gene is TRBV5-1, the J gene TRBJ1-1; D perhaps matches TRBD1 (5 bases). CDR3 size: 11 residues. The germline V gene has CDR1 SGHRS and CDR2 YFSETQ. CDR3 DNA: TGTGCCAGCAGTTTGGGGGCTGAAGCTTTCTTT. It specifies CASSLGAEAFF.

This clonotype was seen more than once but under ten times. This chain uses TRBV9 with TRBJ2-1; 8 bases are shared with TRBD2. This CDR3 has 19 amino acids. V lost 0 bases to trimming and J lost 3 bases; unmatched junction nucleotides: 14. Germline CDR1 and CDR2: SGDLS and YYNGEE. The CDR3 region is CASSVEGSGIAGFYNEQFF. Here the CDR3 DNA reads TGTGCCAGCAGCGTAGAAGGATCCGGGATAGCGGGATTCTACAATGAGCAGTTCTTC. Combining the CDR3 with reference TRBV9 and TRBJ2-1 gives the whole variable domain DSGVTQTPKHLITATGQRVTLRCSPRSGDLSVYWYQQSLDQGLQFLIQYYNGEERAKGNILERFSAQQFPDLHSELNLSSLELGDSALYFCASSVEGSGIAGFYNEQFFGPGTRLTVL.

This rearrangement joins TRBV12-3 or TRBV12-4 to TRBJ1-5, with unresolved D. This CDR3 has 14 residues. V lost 2 bases and J 0 bases, leaving 5 bases between the germline ends. In DNA, the CDR3 is TGTGCCAGCAGTTTAAGTAATAGCAATCAGCCCCAGCATTTT. Amino acid sequence: CASSLSNSNQPQHF.

Ten or more counts support this clonotype. The chain recombines TRBV5-6 with TRBJ2-1; 9 nucleotides align to TRBD2. The CDR3 totals 16 residues. Per germline, CDR1 SGHDT and CDR2 YYEEEE. V shed 1 base and J 4 bases; nucleotides not matched to a gene: 6. CDR3 in amino acids: CASSLLAGLAYNEQFF. The DNA of the CDR3 is TGTGCCAGCAGCTTGTTGGCCGGACTAGCGTACAATGAGCAGTTCTTC.

At least ten counts were recorded for this clonotype. V is TRBV12-3 or TRBV12-4 and J is TRBJ1-6; no reliable D call. The V end was cut by 8 bases, the J end by 7 bases, with 12 bases between. This CDR3 contains 13 residues. The CDR3 spells CASVARRNSPLHF. The CDR3 nucleotides read TGTGCCAGCGTGGCTCGGCGAAATTCACCCCTCCACTTT.

The chain joins TRBV4-2 to TRBJ2-5; D is unresolved. Germline loops: CDR1 LGHNA, CDR2 YNFKEQ. CDR3 length equals 13 residues. With 1 base removed from V and 2 bases from J, the gap between germline ends came to 5 bases. Here the CDR3 reads CASSQVTQETQYF. CDR3 bases: TGTGCCAGCAGCCAAGTCACTCAAGAGACCCAGTACTTC.

This clonotype was counted a few times. The V call is TRBV11-2, the J call TRBJ2-7; 13 nucleotides line up with TRBD2. Unmatched junction bases numbered 1, after V lost 3 bases and J lost 2 bases. This CDR3 is 15 amino acids long. Germline V gene sequence: CDR1 SGHAT, CDR2 FQNNGV. Here the CDR3 reads CASSFGLAGAYEQYF. The CDR3 bases are TGTGCCAGCAGCTTTGGACTAGCGGGAGCCTACGAGCAGTACTTC.

This clonotype was observed a handful of times. The chain combines TRBV5-1 with TRBJ2-3; D might be TRBD2 (6 bases). Per germline, CDR1 SGHRS and CDR2 YFSETQ. With 5 bases removed from V and 2 bases from J, the gap between germline ends came to 9 bases. The CDR3 is made up of 13 amino acids. This CDR3 is CASRGTDTDTQYF. CDR3 in DNA: TGCGCCAGCAGAGGGACTGACACAGATACGCAGTATTTT.

Turning to this clonotype: A much larger clone sits a single nucleotide away, making a read error possible. The chain uses TRBV12-3 or TRBV12-4 and TRBJ2-7, with no clear D. The CDR3 consists of 13 residues. The CDR3 region has the DNA TGTGCCAGCAGTTTATTGGGCACCTACGGGCAGTACTTC. Protein product: CASSLLGTYGQYF.

The chain recombines TRBV7-2 with TRBJ2-5; 7 bases map to TRBD1. Germline V gene lookup returns CDR1 SGHTA and CDR2 FQGNSA. The CDR3 runs 15 residues. J was trimmed by 4 bases and V by 5 bases; bases with no gene match: 10. The DNA for the CDR3 is TGTGCCAGCAGCCCCTCAAACAGGGGCGGAGAGACCCAGTACTTC. Translation: CASSPSNRGGETQYF.

This clonotype has a handful of counts. The chain links TRBV6-8 to TRBJ2-7, with D maybe TRBD2 (5 bases). V was cut by 6 bases and J by 3 bases, with 15 bases left in between. Germline lookup yields CDR1 MNHGY and CDR2 SAAAGT. The CDR3 consists of 14 residues. This CDR3 reads CASSPFGSVYEQYF. The CDR3 DNA sequence: TGTGCCAGCAGCCCCTTTGGGAGCGTCTACGAGCAGTACTTC.

The V and J genes are TRBV29-1 and TRBJ2-5; the D call may be TRBD1 or TRBD2 (5 bases each). The CDR3 length is 12 residues. The V end lost 8 bases, the J end lost 3 bases, and 13 bases lay between the germline ends. The germline V gene encodes CDR1 SQVTM and CDR2 ANQGSEA. The CDR3 DNA follows: TGCAGCATGGCCGGGGCTGAAGAGACCCAGTACTTC. It specifies CSMAGAEETQYF.

The chain recombines TRBV5-5 with TRBJ2-1; 9 nucleotides line up with TRBD2. CDR1 and CDR2 from the germline V gene are SGHKS and YYEKEE (reference sequence). This CDR3 spans 14 amino acids. The V gene end was trimmed by 3 bases and the J gene end by 8 bases; junction bases not matched to a gene: 6. CDR3 sequence: CASSYLAGEDEQFF. The CDR3, as DNA: TGTGCCAGCAGCTACTTAGCGGGAGAGGATGAGCAGTTCTTC. Full variable domain (remainder filled in from reference TRBV5-5 and TRBJ2-1): DAGVTQSPTHLIKTRGQQVTLRCSPISGHKSVSWYQQVLGQGPQFIFQYYEKEERGRGNFPDRFSARQFPNYSSELNVNALLLGDSALYLCASSYLAGEDEQFFGPGTRLTVL.

This clonotype was counted only a few times. The gene calls are TRBV12-3 or TRBV12-4 and TRBJ1-2, with 7 bases that match TRBD1. Germline trimming cut 3 bases from V and 4 bases from J; bases unmatched to any gene: 2. The length of the CDR3 is 13 residues. The DNA of the CDR3 is TGTGCCAGCAGTTTGACAGGGCCCTATGGCTACACCTTC. Amino acid sequence: CASSLTGPYGYTF.

This clonotype was detected a few times. The genes are TRBV7-9 and TRBJ1-4; D might be TRBD1 (6 bases). The CDR3 is 14 amino acids. Trimming removed 6 bases from V and 8 bases from J, with 16 bases in between. Germline V CDR1 and CDR2: SEHNR, FQNEAQ (reference sequence). CDR3 region: CASSQQGGGEKLFF. Here the CDR3 DNA reads TGTGCCAGCAGTCAACAGGGCGGTGGCGAAAAACTGTTTTTT.

This clonotype was seen more than once but under ten times. V gene TRBV12-3 or TRBV12-4 combines with J gene TRBJ2-6; maybe TRBD1 (6 bases). This CDR3 has 16 residues. The V end lost 0 bases, the J end lost 1 base, and 7 bases lay between the germline ends. CDR3 bases: TGTGCCAGCAGTTTAGCCAGGGGATCTGGGGCCAACGTCCTGACTTTC. Translation gives CASSLARGSGANVLTF.

This clonotype was detected a few times. The V and J genes are TRBV20-1 and TRBJ2-1, with TRBD2 identical over 11 bases. Germline V lookup: CDR1 DFQATT, CDR2 SNEGSKA (reference sequence). CDR3 length equals 15 residues. The ends lost 4 bases at V and 2 bases at J; junction bases unmatched: 4. In nucleotides, the CDR3 is TGCAGTGCTATGCCGGGACTAGCGGCCTACAATGAGCAGTTCTTC. Translating gives CSAMPGLAAYNEQFF.

This rearrangement joins TRBV7-2 to TRBJ1-5; the D gene is possibly TRBD1 (6 bases). The V end lost 1 base, the J end lost 7 bases, and 14 bases lay between the germline ends. The CDR3 is 15 residues long. The V gene's germline CDR1 is SGHTA and CDR2 FQGNSA. Here the CDR3 reads CASSLEPGVFQPQHF. CDR3 nucleotide sequence: TGTGCCAGCAGCTTAGAGCCAGGGGTGTTCCAGCCCCAGCATTTT.

The rearrangement links TRBV7-9 to TRBJ2-3, with 12 nucleotides matching TRBD2. This CDR3 region has 16 residues. J was trimmed by 0 bases and V by 6 bases; bases with no gene match: 4. Germline V gene data show CDR1 as SEHNR and CDR2 as FQNEAQ (reference sequence). For the CDR3, the DNA is TGTGCCAGCAGGACCACTAGCGGGGGGAGCACAGATACGCAGTATTTT. As protein: CASRTTSGGSTDTQYF. The whole variable domain, filled in from reference TRBV7-9 and TRBJ2-3, reads DTGVSQNPRHKITKRGQNVTFRCDPISEHNRLYWYRQTLGQGPEFLTYFQNEAQLEKSRLLSDRFSAERPKGSFSTLEIQRTEQGDSAMYLCASRTTSGGSTDTQYFGPGTRLTVL.

The genes are TRBV11-1 and TRBJ1-1; D gene unclear. Germline CDR1 SGHAT, CDR2 FQDESV (reference sequence). CDR3 length: 13 residues. Trimming took 5 bases from V and 3 from J, leaving 10 bases between them. CDR3 coding DNA: TGTGCCAGCAGCGCCGGGCGCTACACTGAAGCTTTCTTT. Translating gives CASSAGRYTEAFF.

This clonotype has a handful of counts. V and J are TRBV28 and TRBJ2-2, with 7 bases identical to TRBD2. This CDR3 comprises 15 residues. The V segment lost 6 bases and the J segment 3 bases; nucleotides outside the gene matches: 7. The V gene's germline CDR1 is MDHEN and CDR2 SYDVKM. CDR3 DNA: TGTGCCAGCAGAACAGGCGGGAGTTACACCGGGGAGCTGTTTTTT. Its translation: CASRTGGSYTGELFF.